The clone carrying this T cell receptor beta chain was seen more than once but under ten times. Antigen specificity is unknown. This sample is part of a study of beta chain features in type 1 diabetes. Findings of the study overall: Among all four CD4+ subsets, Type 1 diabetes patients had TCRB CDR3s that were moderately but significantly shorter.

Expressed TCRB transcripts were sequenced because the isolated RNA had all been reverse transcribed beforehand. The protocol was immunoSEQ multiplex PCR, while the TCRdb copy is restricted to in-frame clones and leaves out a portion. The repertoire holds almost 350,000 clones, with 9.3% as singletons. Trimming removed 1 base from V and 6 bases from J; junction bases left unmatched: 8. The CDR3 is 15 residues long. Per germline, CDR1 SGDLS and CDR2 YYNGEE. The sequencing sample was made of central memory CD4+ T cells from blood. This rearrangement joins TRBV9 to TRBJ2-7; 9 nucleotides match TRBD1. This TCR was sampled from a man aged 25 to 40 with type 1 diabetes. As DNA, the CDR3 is TGTGCCAGCAGCGTATCGATTGGACAGGGGCTCGAGCAGTACTTC. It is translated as CASSVSIGQGLEQYF. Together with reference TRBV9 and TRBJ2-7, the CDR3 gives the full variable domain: DSGVTQTPKHLITATGQRVTLRCSPRSGDLSVYWYQQSLDQGLQFLIQYYNGEERAKGNILERFSAQQFPDLHSELNLSSLELGDSALYFCASSVSIGQGLEQYFGPGTRLTVT.